This T cell receptor beta chain appears in the sequencing data of a study of blood T cell repertoires in COVID-19. With V trimmed by 5 bases and J by 0 bases, 2 bases remained unmatched. Germline V gives CDR1 MNHEY, CDR2 SVGAGI. This CDR3 contains 14 residues. Authors' processing steps: The assay estimated nucleated cells by amplifying reference gene primers. Profiled with immunoSEQ multiplex PCR; TCRdb holds only in-frame clones, not every one. That table gives V, J and clone size, and the DNA gave D and trimming. The sample carries 55,000 to 90,000 clones, 81% recorded once. The specimen sequenced was peripheral blood. This chain links TRBV6-5 with TRBJ1-2; TRBD1 matches 8 bases. The TCR originated in a woman aged 70-85 years with acute or convalescent COVID-19. The CDR3 sequence is CASSRQGTNYGYTF. The CDR3 region has the DNA TGTGCCAGCAGTCGACAGGGGACTAACTATGGCTACACCTTC.